This entry is about one T cell receptor beta chain. This record comes from a study of cytomegalovirus exposure and HLA in healthy donors. The germline V gene encodes CDR1 SQVTM and CDR2 ANQGSEA. Trimming took off 6 bases at V and 0 bases at J, with 11 bases between the two ends. CDR3 length: 13 residues. The PCR ran on 60 Vbeta and 13 Jbeta primers. Here immunoSEQ multiplex PCR was the method, and the copy in TCRdb shows in-frame clones only, minus some. The sample has some 120,000 clones, about 76% seen once; the top ten hold around 12%. The material sequenced was PBMCs. J is TRBJ2-5 and V is TRBV29-1, with D tentatively TRBD1 (6 bases). This TCR was recovered from a woman aged 35 to 49 in good health and CMV-seropositive. Here the CDR3 DNA reads TGCAGCGTACGACAGGAGTACCAAGAGACCCAGTACTTC. Its protein product is CSVRQEYQETQYF.